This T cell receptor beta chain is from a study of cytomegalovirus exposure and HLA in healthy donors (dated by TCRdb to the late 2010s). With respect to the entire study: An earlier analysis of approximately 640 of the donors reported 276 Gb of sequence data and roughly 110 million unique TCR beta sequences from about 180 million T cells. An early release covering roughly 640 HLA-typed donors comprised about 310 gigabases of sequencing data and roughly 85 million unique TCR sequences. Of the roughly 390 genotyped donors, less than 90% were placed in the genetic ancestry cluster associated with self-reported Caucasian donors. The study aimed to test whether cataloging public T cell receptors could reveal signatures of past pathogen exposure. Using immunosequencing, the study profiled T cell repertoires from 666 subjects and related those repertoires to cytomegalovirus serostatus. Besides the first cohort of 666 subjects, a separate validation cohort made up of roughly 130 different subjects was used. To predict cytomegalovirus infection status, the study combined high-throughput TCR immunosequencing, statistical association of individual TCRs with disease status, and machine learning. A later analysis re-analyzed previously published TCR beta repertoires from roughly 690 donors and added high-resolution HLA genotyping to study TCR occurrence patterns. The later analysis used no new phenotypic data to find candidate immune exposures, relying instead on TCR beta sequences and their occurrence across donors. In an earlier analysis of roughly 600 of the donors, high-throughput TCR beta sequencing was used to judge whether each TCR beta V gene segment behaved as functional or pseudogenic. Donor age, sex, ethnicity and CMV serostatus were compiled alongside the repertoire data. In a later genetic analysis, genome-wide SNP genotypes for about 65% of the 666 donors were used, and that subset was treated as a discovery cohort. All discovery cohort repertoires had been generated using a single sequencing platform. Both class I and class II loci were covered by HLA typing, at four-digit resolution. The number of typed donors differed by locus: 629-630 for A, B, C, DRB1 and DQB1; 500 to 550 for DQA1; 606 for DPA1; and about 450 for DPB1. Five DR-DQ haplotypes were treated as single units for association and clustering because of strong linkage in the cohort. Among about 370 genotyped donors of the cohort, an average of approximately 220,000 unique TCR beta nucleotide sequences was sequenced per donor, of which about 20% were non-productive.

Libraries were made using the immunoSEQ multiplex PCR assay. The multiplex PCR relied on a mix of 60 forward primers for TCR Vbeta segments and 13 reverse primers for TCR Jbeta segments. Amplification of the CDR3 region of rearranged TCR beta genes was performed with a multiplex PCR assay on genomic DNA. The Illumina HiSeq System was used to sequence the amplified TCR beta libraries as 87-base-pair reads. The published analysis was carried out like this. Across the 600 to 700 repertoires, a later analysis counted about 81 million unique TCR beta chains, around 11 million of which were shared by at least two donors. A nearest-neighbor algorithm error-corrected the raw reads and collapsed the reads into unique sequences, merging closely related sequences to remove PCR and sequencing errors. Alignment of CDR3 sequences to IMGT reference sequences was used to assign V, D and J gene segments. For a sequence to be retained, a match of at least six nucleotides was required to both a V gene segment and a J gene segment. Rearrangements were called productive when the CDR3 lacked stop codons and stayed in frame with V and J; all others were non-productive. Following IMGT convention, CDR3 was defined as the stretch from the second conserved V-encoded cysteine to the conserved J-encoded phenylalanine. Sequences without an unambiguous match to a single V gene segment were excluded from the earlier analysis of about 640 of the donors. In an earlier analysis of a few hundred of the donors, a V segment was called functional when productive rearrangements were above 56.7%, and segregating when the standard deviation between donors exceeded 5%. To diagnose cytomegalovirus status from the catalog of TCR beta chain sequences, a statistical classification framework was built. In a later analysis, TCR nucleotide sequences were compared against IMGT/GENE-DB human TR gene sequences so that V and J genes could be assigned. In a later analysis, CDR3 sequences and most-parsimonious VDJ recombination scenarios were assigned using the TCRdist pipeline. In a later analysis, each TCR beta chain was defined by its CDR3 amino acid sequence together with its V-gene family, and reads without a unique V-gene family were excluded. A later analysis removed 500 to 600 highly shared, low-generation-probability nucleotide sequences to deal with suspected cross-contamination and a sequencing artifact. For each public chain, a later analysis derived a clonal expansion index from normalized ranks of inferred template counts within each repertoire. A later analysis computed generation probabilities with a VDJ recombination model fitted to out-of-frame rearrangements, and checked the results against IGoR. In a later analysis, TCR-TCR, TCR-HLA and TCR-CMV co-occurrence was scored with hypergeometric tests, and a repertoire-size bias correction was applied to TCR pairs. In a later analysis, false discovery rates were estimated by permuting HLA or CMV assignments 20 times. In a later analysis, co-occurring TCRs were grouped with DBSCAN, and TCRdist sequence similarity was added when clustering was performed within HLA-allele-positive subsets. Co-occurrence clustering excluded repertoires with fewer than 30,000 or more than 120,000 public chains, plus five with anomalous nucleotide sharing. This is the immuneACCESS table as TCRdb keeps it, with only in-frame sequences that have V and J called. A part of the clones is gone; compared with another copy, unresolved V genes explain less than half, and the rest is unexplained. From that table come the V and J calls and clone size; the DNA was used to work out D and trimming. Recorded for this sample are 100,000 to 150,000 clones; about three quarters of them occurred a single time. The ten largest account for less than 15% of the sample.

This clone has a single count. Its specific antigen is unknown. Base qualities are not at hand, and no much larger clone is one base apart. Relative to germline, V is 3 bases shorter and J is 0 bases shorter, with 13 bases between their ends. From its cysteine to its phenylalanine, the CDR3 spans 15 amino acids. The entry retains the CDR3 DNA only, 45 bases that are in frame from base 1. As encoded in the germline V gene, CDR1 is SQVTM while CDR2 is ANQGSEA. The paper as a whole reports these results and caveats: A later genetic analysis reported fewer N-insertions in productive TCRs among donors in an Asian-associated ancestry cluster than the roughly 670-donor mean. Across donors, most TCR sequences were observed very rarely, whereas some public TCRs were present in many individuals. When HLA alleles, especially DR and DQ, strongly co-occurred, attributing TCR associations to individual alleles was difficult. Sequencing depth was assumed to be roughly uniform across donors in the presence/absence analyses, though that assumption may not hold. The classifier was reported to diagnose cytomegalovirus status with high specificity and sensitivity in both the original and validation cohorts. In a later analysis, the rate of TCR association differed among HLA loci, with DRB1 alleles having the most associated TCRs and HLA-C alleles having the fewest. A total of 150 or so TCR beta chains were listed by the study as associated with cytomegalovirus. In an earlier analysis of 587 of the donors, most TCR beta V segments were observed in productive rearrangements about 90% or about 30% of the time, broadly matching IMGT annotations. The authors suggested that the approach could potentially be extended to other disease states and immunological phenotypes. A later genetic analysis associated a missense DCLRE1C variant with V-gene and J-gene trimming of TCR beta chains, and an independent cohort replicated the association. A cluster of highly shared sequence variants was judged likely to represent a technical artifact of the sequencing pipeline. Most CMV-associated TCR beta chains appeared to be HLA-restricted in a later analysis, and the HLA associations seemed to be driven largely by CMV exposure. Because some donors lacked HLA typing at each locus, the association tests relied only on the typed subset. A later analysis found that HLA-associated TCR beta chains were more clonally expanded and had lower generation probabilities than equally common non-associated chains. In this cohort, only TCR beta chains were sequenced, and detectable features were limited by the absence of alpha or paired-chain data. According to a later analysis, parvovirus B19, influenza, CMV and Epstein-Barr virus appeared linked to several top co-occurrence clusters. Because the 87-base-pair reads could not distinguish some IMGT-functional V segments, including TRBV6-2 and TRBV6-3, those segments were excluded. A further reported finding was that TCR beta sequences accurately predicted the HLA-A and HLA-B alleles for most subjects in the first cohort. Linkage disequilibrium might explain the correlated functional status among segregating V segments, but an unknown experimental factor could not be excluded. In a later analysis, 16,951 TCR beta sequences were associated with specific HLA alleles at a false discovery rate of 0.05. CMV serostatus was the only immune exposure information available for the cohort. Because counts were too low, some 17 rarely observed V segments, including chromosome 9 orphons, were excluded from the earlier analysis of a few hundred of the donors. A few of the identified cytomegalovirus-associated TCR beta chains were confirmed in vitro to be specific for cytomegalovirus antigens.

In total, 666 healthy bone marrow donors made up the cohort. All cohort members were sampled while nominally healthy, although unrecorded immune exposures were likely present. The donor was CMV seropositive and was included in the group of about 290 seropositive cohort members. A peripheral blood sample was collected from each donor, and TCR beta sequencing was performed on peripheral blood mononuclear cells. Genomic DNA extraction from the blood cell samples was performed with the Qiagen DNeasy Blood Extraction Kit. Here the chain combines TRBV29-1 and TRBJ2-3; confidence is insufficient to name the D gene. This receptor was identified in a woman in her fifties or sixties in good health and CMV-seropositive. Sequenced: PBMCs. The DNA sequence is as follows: TGCAGCGTTGAGAGGAGAGAGAGGAGCACAGATACGCAGTATTTT. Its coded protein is CSVERRERSTDTQYF.